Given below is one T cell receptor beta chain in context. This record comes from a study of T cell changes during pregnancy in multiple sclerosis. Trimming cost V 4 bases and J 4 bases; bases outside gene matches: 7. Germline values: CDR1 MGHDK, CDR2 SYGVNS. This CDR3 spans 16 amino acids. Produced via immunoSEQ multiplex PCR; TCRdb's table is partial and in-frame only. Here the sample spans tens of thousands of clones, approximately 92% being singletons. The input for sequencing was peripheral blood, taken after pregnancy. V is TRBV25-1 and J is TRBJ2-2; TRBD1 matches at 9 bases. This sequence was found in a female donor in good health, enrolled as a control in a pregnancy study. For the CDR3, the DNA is TGTGCCAGCAGTGCGAACAGGGGGCAGGGCACCGGGGAGCTGTTTTTT. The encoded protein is CASSANRGQGTGELFF.